This TCR beta chain stems from a study of cytomegalovirus exposure and HLA in healthy donors. Study context: Counted in an early data release were about 85 million unique TCRs from HLA-typed donors.

Researchers ran the PCR with 60 Vbeta and 13 Jbeta primers. Clones were sequenced by immunoSEQ multiplex PCR, and TCRdb holds only the in-frame ones, with some missing. The data contain tens of thousands of clones, around three quarters of them singletons. This clone was found once. Its antigen is still unknown. Whole-study findings and limits: The study assumed roughly uniform donor sequencing depth for presence/absence analyses. Later analysis suggested links between common viral pathogens and several top significant clusters.

The CDR3 contains 15 residues. Germline CDR1 reads KGHSH; CDR2 reads LQKENI. The germline V and J ends were trimmed by 0 bases and 9 bases, with 15 bases remaining between them. The sequence was obtained from a young man in good health and CMV-seropositive. Sequenced: PBMCs. V and J are TRBV18 and TRBJ1-5; tentatively, D is TRBD1 (5 bases). CDR3 region: CASSPPNGDSRPQHF. The CDR3 nucleotides are TGTGCCAGCTCACCACCTAATGGGGACTCACGGCCCCAGCATTTT.